This is a list of T cell receptor beta chains from one sample in a study of T cells after yellow fever vaccination. TCRdb processed the 5' RACE reads anew with MiXCR; each CDR3 protein has one entry. In the table there are 80,000 to 100,000 distinct CDR3 sequences, more than 7.5% of which are singletons. The sequences come from CD8+ T cells not binding an NS4B(214-222) dextramer, sorted from PBMCs, collected approximately 15 days after the first yellow fever vaccination. Receptors originate from a man in his late teens or twenties who received the YFV17D yellow fever vaccine. Both conserved end residues are part of each CDR3. The D gene is left open where the match is weak. Only some rows state a clone size, as once, few, many or a class for expanded clones.

>TRBV7-9|TRBJ1-3|few|NA
TGTGCCAGCAGAGAGACAAAAAACACCATATATTTT
CASRETKNTIYF
>TRBV12-3/TRBV12-4|TRBJ2-1|NA|NA
TGTGCCAGCAGTTTTGGGTCCTCCTACAATGAGCAGTTCTTC
CASSFGSSYNEQFF
>TRBV7-9|TRBJ2-2|few|NA
TGTGCCAGCAGCTTGTTAACCCATCGAAACGGGGAGCTGTTTTTT
CASSLLTHRNGELFF
>TRBV7-8|TRBJ2-1|NA|NA
TGTGCCAGCAGCCTTTGGACGGGGGCCCCCTACAATGAGCAGTTCTTC
CASSLWTGAPYNEQFF
>TRBV11-1|TRBJ2-5|NA|TRBD1
TGTGCCAGCGGCCCCGGGACAGGGGGCCGGAGGTACTTC
CASGPGTGGRRYF
>TRBV2|TRBJ1-1|NA|NA
TGTGCCAGGGAAGGTGAGAACACTGAAGCTTTCTTT
CAREGENTEAFF
>TRBV3-1|TRBJ2-1|few|NA
TGTGCCAGCAGCCAAGAAGGGCGTGAGCAGTTCTTC
CASSQEGREQFF
>TRBV14|TRBJ1-1|few|NA
TGTGCCAGCAGCCAAGATCGGTCAAGAGAGAACACTGAAGCTTTCTTT
CASSQDRSRENTEAFF
>TRBV7-9|TRBJ1-4|few|TRBD1
TGTGCCAGCAGTCGGGACAGAGGACCTGAAAAACTGTTTTTT
CASSRDRGPEKLFF
>TRBV4-3|TRBJ2-2|few|TRBD1
TGCGCCAGCAGCCTGACAGGGGCTGGCACCGGGGAGCTGTTTTTT
CASSLTGAGTGELFF
>TRBV15|TRBJ1-6|NA|TRBD1
TGTGCCACCAGCAGAGTTCCGCAGGGGACAGGGAGATCACCCCTCCACTTT
CATSRVPQGTGRSPLHF
>TRBV4-1|TRBJ2-1|NA|NA
TGCGCCAGCAGCCAAGTATTTCGAGACGGAAACAATGAGCAGTTCTTC
CASSQVFRDGNNEQFF
>TRBV4-1|TRBJ1-4|NA|NA
TGCGCCAGCAGCCACAGGGCAGCCGCCCGGGTTAATGAAAAACTGTTTTTT
CASSHRAAARVNEKLFF
>TRBV5-1|TRBJ2-3|once|TRBD2
TGCGCCAGCAGCTTGGTTCTCTTAGCGGGGTCTAGCACAGATACGCAGTATTTT
CASSLVLLAGSSTDTQYF
>TRBV7-9|TRBJ2-3|few|TRBD2
TGTGCCAGCAGCCAGGGACTAGTGTCAGATACGCAGTATTTT
CASSQGLVSDTQYF
>TRBV4-2|TRBJ2-7|few|TRBD2
TGTGCCAGCAGCCAAGTGGGAGGGGACTCCTACGAGCAGTACTTC
CASSQVGGDSYEQYF
>TRBV6-5|TRBJ2-2|NA|NA
TGTGCCAGCAGTTACTCGACCTCGAACACCGGGGAGCTGTTTTTT
CASSYSTSNTGELFF
>TRBV7-9|TRBJ2-7|NA|NA
TGTGCCAGCAGCCCCGGAGGGGGCTACGAGCAGTACTTC
CASSPGGGYEQYF
>TRBV27|TRBJ2-2|few|NA
TGTGCCAGCGGGGGGGACAGACGCGGGGAGCTGTTTTTT
CASGGDRRGELFF
>TRBV24-1|TRBJ2-1|NA|NA
TGTGCCACCAGTGATAGTGTAACGGACCTGGGGGGCAATGAGCAGTTCTTC
CATSDSVTDLGGNEQFF
>TRBV5-1|TRBJ2-3|few|TRBD2
TGCGCCAGCAGCCCTAGTCGGGCAGCGGGGGACCGCACAGATACGCAGTATTTT
CASSPSRAAGDRTDTQYF
>TRBV13|TRBJ2-5|few|NA
TGTGCCAGCAGCCCCTCCAACCGGGAGACCCAGTACTTC
CASSPSNRETQYF
>TRBV6-4|TRBJ2-7|many|TRBD1
TGTGCCAGCAGTGACTCGGACAGGGGCGAGCAGTACTTC
CASSDSDRGEQYF
>TRBV29-1|TRBJ2-2|many|TRBD2
TGCAGCGTTGAAGACGGGGGGACCGGGGAGCTGTTTTTT
CSVEDGGTGELFF
>TRBV7-2|TRBJ2-7|NA|NA
TGTGCCAGCAGCTTAGTGACCGGAGTCTACGAGCAGTACTTC
CASSLVTGVYEQYF
>TRBV6-5|TRBJ2-1|few|NA
TGTGCCGGCAATGAGCAGTTCTTC
CAGNEQFF
>TRBV6-2/TRBV6-3|TRBJ2-3|NA|NA
TGTGCCAGCAGTTACGAGGCTCCGCTCACAGATACGCAGTATTTT
CASSYEAPLTDTQYF
>TRBV7-8|TRBJ1-1|few|NA
TGTGCCAGCAGCTTAGCCTTAAATGAAGCTTTCTTT
CASSLALNEAFF
>TRBV3-1|TRBJ2-3|few|NA
TGTGCCAGCAGCCCACCGACATTCGGAACCACAGATACGCAGTATTTT
CASSPPTFGTTDTQYF
>TRBV2|TRBJ2-1|many|TRBD2
TGTGCCAGCAGTGGAATAGCGGGGGGGCCCCTGGACAATGAGCAGTTCTTC
CASSGIAGGPLDNEQFF
>TRBV4-1|TRBJ1-1|NA|NA
TGCGCCAGCAGCCAAGATGGCTTAAGGAACACTGAAGCTTTCTTT
CASSQDGLRNTEAFF
>TRBV4-3|TRBJ1-2|NA|TRBD1
TGCGCCAGCAGCCTAAGACAGGGGACGCGGAGCGATGGCTACACCTTC
CASSLRQGTRSDGYTF
>TRBV28|TRBJ2-3|few|NA
TGTGCCAGCAGTTCCCCTGCCAATGTCCGCACAGATACGCAGTATTTT
CASSSPANVRTDTQYF
>TRBV20-1|TRBJ2-1|many|TRBD1
TGCAGTGCCCCCAGGACAGGGCTTGGGTCCTACAATGAGCAGTTCTTC
CSAPRTGLGSYNEQFF
>TRBV5-1|TRBJ2-7|NA|TRBD1
TGCGCCAGCAGCGAAGAATTTGGACAGGCCTACGAGCAGTACTTC
CASSEEFGQAYEQYF